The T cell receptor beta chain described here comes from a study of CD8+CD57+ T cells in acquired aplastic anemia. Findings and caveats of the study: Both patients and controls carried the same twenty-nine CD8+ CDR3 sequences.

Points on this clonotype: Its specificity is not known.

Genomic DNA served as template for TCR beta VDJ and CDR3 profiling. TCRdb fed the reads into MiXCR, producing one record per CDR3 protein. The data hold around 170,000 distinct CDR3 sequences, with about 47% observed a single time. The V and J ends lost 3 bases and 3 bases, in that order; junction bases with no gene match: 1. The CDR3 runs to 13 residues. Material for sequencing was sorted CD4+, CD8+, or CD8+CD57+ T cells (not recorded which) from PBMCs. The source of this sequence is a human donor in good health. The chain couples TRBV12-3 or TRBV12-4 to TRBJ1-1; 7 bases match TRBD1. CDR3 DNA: TGTGCCAGCAGTTTGGACAGGTACACTGAAGCTTTCTTT. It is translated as CASSLDRYTEAFF.